This T cell receptor beta chain is from a study of cytomegalovirus exposure and HLA in healthy donors. The germline CDR1 and CDR2 sequences are MNHEY and SMNVEV (reference sequence). Between the trimmed V and J ends, which lost 2 bases and 0 bases, there was a span of 8 bases. This CDR3 is built from 15 residues. General study points: Most TCR sequences showed up rarely, but some public TCRs showed up in many donors. Reported performance of the classifier showed diagnosis of cytomegalovirus status with high specificity and sensitivity.

PCR employed 60 Vbeta and 13 Jbeta primers. Sequenced by immunoSEQ multiplex PCR; TCRdb stores in-frame clones only, minus some. The sample includes roughly 180,000 clones, 85% of them seen just once. There are a few counts of this clone. Its target is unknown. The rearrangement uses TRBV27 and TRBJ2-4, with a possible D match to TRBD1 (5 bases). Specimen: PBMCs. The TCR sequence derives from a boy aged 2 to 10 in good health and CMV-seronegative. The CDR3 spells CASSLRGQAKNIQYF. The CDR3, as DNA: TGTGCCAGCAGTTTAAGGGGTCAAGCCAAAAACATTCAGTACTTC.